This T cell receptor beta chain comes out of a study of T cells in localized non-small cell lung cancer. Study-wide findings and caveats: Median about 58 top-100 tumor clones were shared with paired adjacent lung.

The CDR3 has 15 amino acids. Trimming took off 1 base at V and 4 bases at J, with 12 bases between the two ends. Germline CDR1 is MDHEN and CDR2 is SYDVKM. Generated by immunoSEQ multiplex PCR, the TCRdb table keeps only in-frame clones and is missing some. Found here are 2,500 to 3,500 clones, about 38% of them singletons; the top ten hold 18%. For this clone: Antigen: not known.

The chain combines TRBV28 with TRBJ2-3; tentatively, D is TRBD2 (6 bases). Sequencing used lung tumor tissue, obtained before any cancer treatment. The TCR sequence derives from an older male donor with stage I squamous cell lung carcinoma. CDR3 nucleotides: TGTGCCAGCAGTTTATCCCCGAGCGGGCCAGATACGCAGTATTTT. This sequence encodes CASSLSPSGPDTQYF.